In this sample, the clone carrying this TCR beta chain turned up many times. These data are taken from a study of response to subunit inactivated influenza vaccine. A single record per CDR3 protein comes from TCRdb applying MiXCR to the RT-PCR reads. Counted here are some 570,000 distinct CDR3 sequences, roughly 10% occurring once; the ten biggest clones make up approximately 9.9%. This same sample was also taken into another study, of T cells expressing NK-cell markers. That study reports: UMI-tagged 5'RACE template switching yielded the TCR beta cDNA. Repertoires of TCR beta were obtained from T cells sorted as CD3+CD56+NKG2C+, CD3+CD56+NKG2C- and CD3+CD56-NKG2C+. Seven sequenced donors out of eight were HCMV-seropositive, one seronegative. In several donors, dominant CD3+CD56+NKG2C+ clonotypes ranked among the top 10 CD8+ clonotypes. In four donors, dominant clonotypes made up roughly 28.3-65% of CD3+CD56-NKG2C+ cells.

Sequencing was performed on PBMCs from blood, taken on the day of vaccination. The clonotype was recovered from a man aged 50 to 59 who received an inactivated influenza vaccine.

The chain's CDR3 is CASSLNVHTGAEQYF. In DNA, the CDR3 is TGTGCCAGCAGTTTGAATGTTCACACAGGGGCCGAGCAGTACTTC. V is TRBV12-3 or TRBV12-4 and J is TRBJ2-7; TRBD1 aligns across 7 bases. Trimming cost V 3 bases and J 6 bases; bases outside gene matches: 11. This CDR3 spans 15 amino acids.